What follows are 5 T cell receptor beta chains derived from one specimen sequenced in a study of CXCR3-negative and CXCR3-positive naive CD8 T cells. Study-level points and caveats: TRB CDR3s were more hydrophobic in CXCR3-positive than in CXCR3-negative naive cells.

The antigens these receptors bind are not known. The authors made the TRB cDNA libraries by 5' RACE using UMI labels. From the 5' RACE reads, TCRdb lists one entry per CDR3 protein and no DNA. The sample features under 70,000 distinct CDR3 sequences, with around 5% in its top ten. Material: naive CXCR3+ CD8+ T cells from blood. Subset indicated: CD45RO-CCR7+CD27+CD95- naive CD8+ T cells expressing CXCR3 (TNR3+). These receptor sequences come from a human donor in good health. Some clones in this sample may be carry-over from other donors' samples.

The chain couples TRBV27 to TRBJ2-5; TCRdb indicates TRBD2, and absent DNA this call remains unverified. Looked up from germline, CDR1 is MNHEY and CDR2 is SMNVEV (reference sequence). CDR3 length: 14 residues. The CDR3 region is CASRIIAGSETQYF.

The gene calls are TRBV25-1 and TRBJ1-1. CDR1 is MGHDK, CDR2 SYGVNS, per germline. CDR3 length equals 12 residues. The CDR3 reads CASSAGAPEAFF.

The chain employs TRBV29-1 and TRBJ1-3; TCRdb reports TRBD1, a call that lacks DNA to check it against. Per germline, CDR1 SQVTM and CDR2 ANQGSEA. The CDR3 is 14 residues long. Here the CDR3 reads CSVELQGAGNTIYF. The full variable domain, in which reference TRBV29-1 and TRBJ1-3 provide the parts outside the CDR3, is SAVISQKPSRDICQRGTSLTIQCQVDSQVTMMFWYRQQPGQSLTLIATANQGSEATYESGFVIDKFPISRPNLTFSTLTVSNMSPEDSSIYLCSVELQGAGNTIYFGEGSWLTVV.

The chain combines TRBV3-1 with TRBJ2-7; the D gene TCRdb calls, TRBD1, cannot be checked with no DNA. This CDR3 is 14 amino acids long. Germline V CDR1 and CDR2: LGHDT, YNNKEL (reference sequence). This CDR3 is CASSLSVGTYEQYF.

The chain recombines TRBV4-3 with TRBJ2-7. The CDR3 sequence is 14 residues long. Per germline, CDR1 LGHNA and CDR2 YSLEER. The CDR3 loop is CASSQDADTYEQYF.